Presented here are 11 T cell receptor beta chains from one specimen sequenced in a study of blood T cell repertoires in COVID-19. Here immunoSEQ multiplex PCR was the method, and the copy in TCRdb shows in-frame clones only, minus some. The repertoire consists of 250,000 to 400,000 clones, with over 75% occurring once and the leading ten covering 1%. Sequencing was performed on peripheral blood. These receptors all come from a man aged 45 to 65 with active or convalescent COVID-19.

On this clone itself: At the DNA level, this CDR3 is encoded by other sequences in the same sample as well. The chain couples TRBV11-2 to TRBJ1-2; maybe TRBD1 (5 bases). Trimming removed 5 bases at V and 5 bases at J, with 9 bases between. Germline loops: CDR1 SGHAT, CDR2 FQNNGV. The CDR3 runs 12 residues. The CDR3 DNA reads TGTGCCAGCAGCAGGGGTGATTATGGCTACACCTTC. Residues: CASSRGDYGYTF. The full variable domain, its missing parts supplied by reference TRBV11-2 and TRBJ1-2, is EAGVAQSPRYKIIEKRQSVAFWCNPISGHATLYWYQQILGQGPKLLIQFQNNGVVDDSQLPKDRFSAERLKGVDSTLKIQPAKLEDSAVYLCASSRGDYGYTFGSGTRLTVV.

The CDR3 region has the DNA TGTGCCACCAGTGAACCGGGACAGGGAACCTATGGCTACACCTTC. Translated, it gives CATSEPGQGTYGYTF. This rearrangement joins TRBV24-1 to TRBJ1-2; TRBD1 matches 9 bases. The V gene end was trimmed by 4 bases and the J gene end by 4 bases; junction bases not matched to a gene: 6. Germline V CDR1 and CDR2: KGHDR, SFDVKD. The length of the CDR3 is 15 residues.

J is TRBJ1-2 and V is TRBV30; tentative D call: TRBD1 (5 bases). CDR3 size: 13 residues. Germline V lookup: CDR1 GTSNPN, CDR2 SVGIG (reference sequence). Trimming removed 3 bases at V and 8 bases at J, with 16 bases between. CDR3 in amino acids: CAWSLKGLGGYTF. The CDR3 DNA reads TGTGCCTGGAGCCTCAAGGGGTTAGGAGGCTACACCTTC.

DNA for the CDR3: TGCAGCGTTTTCGGGACTAGCGGGGGCTACAATGAGCAGTTCTTC. Protein: CSVFGTSGGYNEQFF. The V gene is TRBV29-1, the J gene TRBJ2-1; TRBD2 matches at 14 bases. The germline gives CDR1 SQVTM, CDR2 ANQGSEA. The CDR3 spans 15 residues. V shed 5 bases, J shed 3 bases, and the junction held 3 bases outside the gene matches.

As concerns this clone: The junction differs from germline at one of its ends, possibly a read error. CDR3: CASSLGSAVGTDTQYF. The CDR3 DNA is TGCGCCAGCAGTTTGGGTTCAGCGGTTGGTACAGATACGCAGTATTTT. V and J are TRBV5-1 and TRBJ2-3, with a weak D call TRBD2 (5 bases). From germline, CDR1 is SGHRS and CDR2 YFSETQ. This CDR3 is 16 amino acids long.

The gene calls are TRBV20-1 and TRBJ2-7, with 9 bases matching TRBD1. CDR1 and CDR2 from the germline V gene are DFQATT and SNEGSKA (reference sequence). With V trimmed by 3 bases and J by 7 bases, 13 bases remained unmatched. The CDR3 contains 15 residues. The chain's CDR3 is CSASGEGTGTLEQYF. The CDR3 bases are TGCAGTGCTAGTGGGGAGGGGACAGGGACTCTAGAGCAGTACTTC.

The sample holds a few counts of this clone. The chain joins TRBV7-8 to TRBJ2-2, with TRBD1 identical over 7 bases. This CDR3 contains 15 residues. Germline V lookup: CDR1 SGHVS, CDR2 FQNEAQ. Losses at the gene ends were 2 bases for V and 5 bases for J; bases not matched to a gene: 5. The CDR3 loop reads CASSLRDRRTGELFF. CDR3 nucleotide sequence: TGTGCCAGCAGCTTACGGGACAGAAGAACCGGGGAGCTGTTTTTT.

In its sample, this clone was seen a few times. This rearrangement joins TRBV3-1 (or the pseudogene TRBV3-2) to TRBJ2-7; perhaps TRBD1 as D (5 bases). Trimming stripped 0 bases from V and 3 bases from J, with 9 bases between. The germline V gene encodes CDR1 LGHDT and CDR2 YNNKEL (reference sequence). The CDR3 runs 14 residues. In DNA form, the CDR3 reads TGTGCCAGCAGCCAAGATACAGGAAACTACGAGCAGTACTTC. Translation: CASSQDTGNYEQYF.

This clone occurred a few times. V gene TRBV5-4 combines with J gene TRBJ2-3, with 7 bases lining up with TRBD2. The CDR3 consists of 16 residues. CDR1 is SGHNT and CDR2 is YYREEE in the germline V gene (reference sequence). V trimming: 4 bases; J trimming: 5 bases; junction bases outside the gene matches: 13. The chain's CDR3 is CASSKGTTFEVDTQYF. DNA of the CDR3: TGTGCCAGCAGCAAAGGGACTACCTTCGAAGTAGATACGCAGTATTTT.

The chain joins TRBV4-3 to TRBJ2-5; possible D gene TRBD1, 6 bases. Trimming left V 3 bases short and J 6 bases short, with 20 bases between. CDR1 is LGHNA and CDR2 is YSLEER in the germline V gene. The CDR3 spans 16 residues. The CDR3 DNA sequence: TGCGCCAGCAGCCAGGGGGCCACTGATCTAGACAAGACCCAGTACTTC. It translates to CASSQGATDLDKTQYF.

The J gene is TRBJ2-1, the V gene TRBV12-3 or TRBV12-4; D gene ambiguous. The CDR3 consists of 12 residues. V dropped 4 bases and J dropped 5 bases, with 6 bases sitting between them. The CDR3 bases are TGTGCCAGCAGTTACAGTGACAATGAGCAGTTCTTC. Amino acid sequence: CASSYSDNEQFF.